The clone carrying this T cell receptor (beta chain) was counted ten times or more. Its specificity is not known. These data are taken from a study of T cell repertoires in cytomegalovirus infection. The wider study: TCR beta signatures that were public indicated CMV infection and matching HLA type. Study results and limitations: Summed public TCR beta family frequency identified CMV carriers bearing the relevant HLA. There were HLA-C-restricted CMV-specific TCR beta clonotypes dominating the ex vivo response.

TCRdb analysed the reads with MiXCR anew, one entry per CDR3 protein. The sample records 250,000 to 300,000 distinct CDR3 sequences, roughly 13% being singletons. The V and J ends lost 7 bases and 10 bases respectively, with 14 bases between them. The CDR3 runs to 12 residues. The V gene's germline CDR1 is SGHTA and CDR2 FQGNSA. This sequence joins TRBV7-2 and TRBJ2-1; no clear D gene. Material for sequencing was PBMCs. The source of this sequence is a human donor in good health (CMV status not recorded). Some clones in this sample may be carry-over from other donors' samples. CDR3 nucleotide sequence: TGTGCCAGCACCCCGCCCGGGCACGAGCAGTTCTTC. Amino acid sequence: CASTPPGHEQFF.